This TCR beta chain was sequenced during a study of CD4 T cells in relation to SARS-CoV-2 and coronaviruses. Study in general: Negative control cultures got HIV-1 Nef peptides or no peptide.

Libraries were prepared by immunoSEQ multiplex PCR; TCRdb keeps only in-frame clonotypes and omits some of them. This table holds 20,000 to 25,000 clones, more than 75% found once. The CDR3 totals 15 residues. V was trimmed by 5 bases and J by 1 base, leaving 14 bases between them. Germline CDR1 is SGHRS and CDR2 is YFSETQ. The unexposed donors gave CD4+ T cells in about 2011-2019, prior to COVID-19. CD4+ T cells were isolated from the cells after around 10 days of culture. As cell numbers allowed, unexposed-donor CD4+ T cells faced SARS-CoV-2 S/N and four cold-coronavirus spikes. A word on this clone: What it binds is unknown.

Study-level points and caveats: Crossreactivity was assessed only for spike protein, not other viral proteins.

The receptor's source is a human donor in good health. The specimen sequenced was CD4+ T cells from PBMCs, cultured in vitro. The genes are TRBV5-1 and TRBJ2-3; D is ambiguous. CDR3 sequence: CASRTLGERTDTQYF. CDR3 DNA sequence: TGCGCCAGCAGAACCCTAGGAGAACGCACAGATACGCAGTATTTT.